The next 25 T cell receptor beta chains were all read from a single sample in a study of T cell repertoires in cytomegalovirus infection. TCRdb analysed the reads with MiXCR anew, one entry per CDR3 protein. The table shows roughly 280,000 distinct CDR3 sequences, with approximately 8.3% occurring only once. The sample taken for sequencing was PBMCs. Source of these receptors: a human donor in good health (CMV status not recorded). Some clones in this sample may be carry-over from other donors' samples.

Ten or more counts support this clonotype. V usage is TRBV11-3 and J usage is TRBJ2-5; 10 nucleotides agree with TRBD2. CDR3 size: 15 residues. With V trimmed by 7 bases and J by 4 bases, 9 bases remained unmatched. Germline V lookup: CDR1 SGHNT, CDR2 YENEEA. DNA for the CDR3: TGTGCCAGCACAGAAGCGGGGGGGGTGCTAGAGACCCAGTACTTC. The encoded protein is CASTEAGGVLETQYF.

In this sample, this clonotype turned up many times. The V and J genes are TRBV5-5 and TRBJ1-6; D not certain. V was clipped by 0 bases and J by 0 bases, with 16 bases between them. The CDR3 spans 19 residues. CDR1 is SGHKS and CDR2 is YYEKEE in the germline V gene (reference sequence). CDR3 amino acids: CASSLDGGQASSYNSPLHF. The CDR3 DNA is TGTGCCAGCAGCTTGGACGGTGGGCAGGCCAGCTCCTATAATTCACCCCTCCACTTT.

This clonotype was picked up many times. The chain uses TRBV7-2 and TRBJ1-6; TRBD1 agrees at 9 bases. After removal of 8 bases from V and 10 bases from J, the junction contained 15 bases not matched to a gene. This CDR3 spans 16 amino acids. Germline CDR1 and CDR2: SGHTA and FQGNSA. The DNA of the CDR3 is TGTGCCAGCTCAAAGGAGGGACAGGGCTTAGGCTCACCCCTCCACTTT. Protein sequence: CASSKEGQGLGSPLHF.

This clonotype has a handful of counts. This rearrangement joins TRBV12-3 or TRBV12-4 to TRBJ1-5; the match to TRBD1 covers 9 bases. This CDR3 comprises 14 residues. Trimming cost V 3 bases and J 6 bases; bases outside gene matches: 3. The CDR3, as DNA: TGTGCCAGCAGTTTCGGGACAGGGTCTCAGCCCCAGCATTTT. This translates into CASSFGTGSQPQHF.

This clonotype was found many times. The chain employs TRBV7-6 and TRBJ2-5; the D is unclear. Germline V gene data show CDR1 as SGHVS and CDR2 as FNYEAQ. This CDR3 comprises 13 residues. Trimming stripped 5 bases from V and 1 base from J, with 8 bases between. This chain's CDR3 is CASSPTPQETQYF. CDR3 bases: TGTGCCAGCAGCCCCACGCCCCAAGAGACCCAGTACTTC.

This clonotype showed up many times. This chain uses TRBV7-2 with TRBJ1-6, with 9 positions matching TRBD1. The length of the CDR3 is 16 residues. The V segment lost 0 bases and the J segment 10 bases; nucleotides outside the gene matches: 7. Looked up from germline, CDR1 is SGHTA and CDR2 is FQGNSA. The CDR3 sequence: CASSLARGQGGSPLHF. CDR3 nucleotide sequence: TGTGCCAGCAGCTTAGCGAGGGGACAGGGAGGATCACCCCTCCACTTT. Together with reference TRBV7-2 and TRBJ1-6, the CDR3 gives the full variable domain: GAGVSQSPSNKVTEKGKDVELRCDPISGHTALYWYRQSLGQGLEFLIYFQGNSAPDKSGLPSDRFSAERTGGSVSTLTIQRTQQEDSAVYLCASSLARGQGGSPLHFGNGTRLTVT.

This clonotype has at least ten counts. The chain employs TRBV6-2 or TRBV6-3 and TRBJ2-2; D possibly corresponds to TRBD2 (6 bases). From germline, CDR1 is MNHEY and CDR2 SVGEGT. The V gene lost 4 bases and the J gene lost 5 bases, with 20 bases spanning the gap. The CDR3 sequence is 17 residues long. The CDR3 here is CASSSGLGRAGTGELFF. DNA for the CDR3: TGTGCCAGCAGTTCCGGGCTCGGGAGAGCGGGTACCGGGGAGCTGTTTTTT.

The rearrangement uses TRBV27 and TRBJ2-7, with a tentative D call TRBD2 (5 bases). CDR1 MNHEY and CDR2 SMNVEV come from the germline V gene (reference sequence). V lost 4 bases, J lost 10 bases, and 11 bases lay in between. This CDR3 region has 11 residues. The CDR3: CASSSGLEQYF. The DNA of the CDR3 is TGTGCCAGCAGTTCCGGACTTGAACAGTACTTC.

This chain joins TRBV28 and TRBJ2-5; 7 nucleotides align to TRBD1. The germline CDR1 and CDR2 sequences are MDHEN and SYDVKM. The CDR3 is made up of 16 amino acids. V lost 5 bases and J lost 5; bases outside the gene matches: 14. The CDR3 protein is CASSIGTDGYRETQYF. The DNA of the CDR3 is TGTGCCAGCAGTATTGGGACAGATGGGTATCGGGAGACCCAGTACTTC.

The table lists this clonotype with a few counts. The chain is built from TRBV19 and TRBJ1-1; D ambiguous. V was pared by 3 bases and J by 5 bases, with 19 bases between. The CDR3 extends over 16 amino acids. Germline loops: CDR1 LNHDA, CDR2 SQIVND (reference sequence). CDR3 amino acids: CASSMSRLDVRTEAFF. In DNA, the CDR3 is TGTGCCAGTAGTATGTCACGTCTCGATGTGAGGACTGAAGCTTTCTTT. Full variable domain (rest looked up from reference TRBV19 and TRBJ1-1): DGGITQSPKYLFRKEGQNVTLSCEQNLNHDAMYWYRQDPGQGLRLIYYSQIVNDFQKGDIAEGYSVSREKKESFPLTVTSAQKNPTAFYLCASSMSRLDVRTEAFFGQGTRLTVV.

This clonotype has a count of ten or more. This CDR3 reads CASRSQGPLAGSSYEQYF. The CDR3 coding sequence is TGTGCCAGCAGATCCCAAGGCCCGTTGGCGGGGAGCTCCTACGAGCAGTACTTC. J is TRBJ2-7 and V is TRBV6-2 or TRBV6-3; weak D call: TRBD2 (6 bases). The CDR3 runs to 18 residues. CDR1 is MNHEY, CDR2 SVGEGT, per germline. V was cut by 6 bases and J by 0 bases, with 24 bases left in between.

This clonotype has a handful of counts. CDR3 nucleotide sequence: TGTGCCAGCAGCTCCGAGCGGCTCTTCAAAAGGGATCAGCCCCAGCATTTT. Translating gives CASSSERLFKRDQPQHF. This rearrangement joins TRBV7-8 to TRBJ1-5; D gene uncertain. V lost 4 bases and J 5 bases, leaving 21 bases between the germline ends. The CDR3 runs to 17 residues. Germline V gene data show CDR1 as SGHVS and CDR2 as FQNEAQ.

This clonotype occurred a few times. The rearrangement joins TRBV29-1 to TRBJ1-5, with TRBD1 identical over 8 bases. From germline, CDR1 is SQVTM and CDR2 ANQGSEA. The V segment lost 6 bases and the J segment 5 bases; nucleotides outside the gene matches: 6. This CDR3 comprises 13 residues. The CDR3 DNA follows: TGCAGCGTCGTCTCGACAGGGGATCAGCCCCAGCATTTT. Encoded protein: CSVVSTGDQPQHF.

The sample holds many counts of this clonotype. The CDR3 sequence: CASSPPGLAGEEYF. The CDR3 DNA sequence: TGTGCCAGCAGCCCTCCGGGACTAGCGGGGGAGGAGTACTTC. The chain has TRBV7-2 and TRBJ2-7, with 14 bases matching TRBD2. The V gene end was trimmed by 5 bases and the J gene end by 11 bases; junction bases not matched to a gene: 8. CDR3 size: 14 residues. CDR1 is SGHTA, CDR2 FQGNSA, per germline. The full variable domain, in which reference TRBV7-2 and TRBJ2-7 provide the parts outside the CDR3, is GAGVSQSPSNKVTEKGKDVELRCDPISGHTALYWYRQSLGQGLEFLIYFQGNSAPDKSGLPSDRFSAERTGGSVSTLTIQRTQQEDSAVYLCASSPPGLAGEEYFGPGTRLTVT.

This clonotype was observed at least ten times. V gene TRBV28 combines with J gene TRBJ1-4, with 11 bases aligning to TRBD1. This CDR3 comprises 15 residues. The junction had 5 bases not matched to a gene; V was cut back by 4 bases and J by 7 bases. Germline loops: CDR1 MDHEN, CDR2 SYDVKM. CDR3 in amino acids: CASSSAGTGGEKLFF. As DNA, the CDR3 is TGTGCCAGCAGTTCTGCCGGGACAGGGGGTGAAAAACTGTTTTTT. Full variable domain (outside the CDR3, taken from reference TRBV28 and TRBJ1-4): DVKVTQSSRYLVKRTGEKVFLECVQDMDHENMFWYRQDPGLGLRLIYFSYDVKMKEKGDIPEGYSVSREKKERFSLILESASTNQTSMYLCASSSAGTGGEKLFFGSGTQLSVL.

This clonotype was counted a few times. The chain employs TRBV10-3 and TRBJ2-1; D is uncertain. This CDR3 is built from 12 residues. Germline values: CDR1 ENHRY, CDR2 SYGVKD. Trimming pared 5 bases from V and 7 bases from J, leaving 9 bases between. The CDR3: CAISSGGNEQFF. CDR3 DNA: TGTGCCATCAGTTCGGGTGGTAATGAGCAGTTCTTC.

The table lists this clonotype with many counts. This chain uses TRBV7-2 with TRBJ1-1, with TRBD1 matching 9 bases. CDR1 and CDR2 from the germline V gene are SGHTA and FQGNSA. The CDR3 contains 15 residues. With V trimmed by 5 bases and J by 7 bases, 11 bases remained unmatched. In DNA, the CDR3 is TGTGCCAGCAGCCGACGGACAGGGGACGAGAGTGAAGCTTTCTTT. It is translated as CASSRRTGDESEAFF.

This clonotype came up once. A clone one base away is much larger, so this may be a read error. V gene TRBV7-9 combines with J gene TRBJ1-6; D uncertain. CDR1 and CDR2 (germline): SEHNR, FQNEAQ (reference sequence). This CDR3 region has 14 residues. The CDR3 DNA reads TGTGCCAGCAGCTTAGACGGTTATAATTCACACCTCCACTTT. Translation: CASSLDGYNSHLHF.

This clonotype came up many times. CDR3 bases: TGTGCCGAGTTGGGGGCGAACACTGAAGCTTTCTTT. This sequence encodes CAELGANTEAFF. The chain joins TRBV7-2 to TRBJ1-1; D is perhaps TRBD1 (6 bases). The CDR3 is 12 amino acids. Trimming pared 11 bases from V and 1 base from J, leaving 11 bases between. CDR1 is SGHTA, CDR2 FQGNSA, per germline.

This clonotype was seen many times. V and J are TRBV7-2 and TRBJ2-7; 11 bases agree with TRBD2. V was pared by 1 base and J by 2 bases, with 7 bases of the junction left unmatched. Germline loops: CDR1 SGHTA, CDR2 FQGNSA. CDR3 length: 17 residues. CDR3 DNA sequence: TGTGCCAGCAGCTTAGGAGTAGCGGGGGGGACCCCCTACGAGCAGTACTTC. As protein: CASSLGVAGGTPYEQYF.

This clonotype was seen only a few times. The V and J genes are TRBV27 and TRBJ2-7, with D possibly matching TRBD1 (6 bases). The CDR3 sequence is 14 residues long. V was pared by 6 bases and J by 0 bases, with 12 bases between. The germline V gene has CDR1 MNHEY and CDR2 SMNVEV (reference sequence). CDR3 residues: CASRPGQISYEQYF. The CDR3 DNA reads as TGTGCCAGCAGACCGGGACAAATCTCCTACGAGCAGTACTTC.

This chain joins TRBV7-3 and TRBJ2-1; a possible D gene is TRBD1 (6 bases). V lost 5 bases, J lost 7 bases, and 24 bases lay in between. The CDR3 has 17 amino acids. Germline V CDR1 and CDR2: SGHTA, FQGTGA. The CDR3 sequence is CASSRQPHQGRSNEQFF. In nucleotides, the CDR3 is TGTGCCAGCAGCCGACAGCCCCATCAGGGGCGCTCAAATGAGCAGTTCTTC.

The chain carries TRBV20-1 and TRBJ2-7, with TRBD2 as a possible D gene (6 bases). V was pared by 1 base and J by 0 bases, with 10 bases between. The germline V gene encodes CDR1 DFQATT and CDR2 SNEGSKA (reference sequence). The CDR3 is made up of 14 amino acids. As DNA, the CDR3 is TGCAGTGCTAGAGGTAGCGGAAGCTCCTACGAGCAGTACTTC. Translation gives CSARGSGSSYEQYF.

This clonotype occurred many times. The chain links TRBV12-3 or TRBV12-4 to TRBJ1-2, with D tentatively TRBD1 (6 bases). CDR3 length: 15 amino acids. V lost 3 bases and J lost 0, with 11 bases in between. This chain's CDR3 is CASSLTAGANYGYTF. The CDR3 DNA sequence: TGTGCCAGCAGTTTGACGGCAGGGGCTAACTATGGCTACACCTTC.

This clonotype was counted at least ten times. CDR3 bases: TGTGCCAGCAGCTTTGCGGGGCCAAATGAAAAACTGTTTTTT. Its translation: CASSFAGPNEKLFF. The chain couples TRBV7-2 to TRBJ1-4; tentative D call: TRBD1 (5 bases). Trimming pared 3 bases from V and 5 bases from J, leaving 10 bases between. The CDR3 has 14 residues. Looked up from germline, CDR1 is SGHTA and CDR2 is FQGNSA.